The 28 T cell receptor beta chains below come from one sample, sequenced in a study of shared clonotypes between healthy human individuals (dated by TCRdb to the early 2020s). Library prep was done by the immunoSEQ multiplex PCR assay. The immuneACCESS repertoire file appears here via TCRdb, limited to in-frame rearrangements. These files lack a portion of the clones; in checked studies, under half of the deficit traces to unresolved V genes, and the cause of the others is not known. The sample records approximately 500,000 clones, about 80% of which are singletons. The top ten clones comprise around 12% of the sample. The sample was PBMCs. These receptors all come from a woman in her thirties or forties in good health. Some clones in this sample may be carry-over from other donors' samples.

This chain links TRBV5-1 with TRBJ2-1, with 8 bases lining up with TRBD2. The CDR3 extends over 16 amino acids. Germline V CDR1 and CDR2: SGHRS, YFSETQ. V trimming: 4 bases; J trimming: 3 bases; junction bases outside the gene matches: 9. The CDR3, as DNA: TGCGCCAGCAGCCCTAGGGTGGGACTAGACTACAATGAGCAGTTCTTC. Encoded protein: CASSPRVGLDYNEQFF.

This clone was seen only a few times. J is TRBJ2-1 and V is TRBV10-3; 13 nucleotides agree with TRBD2. The CDR3 length is 15 residues. Germline V lookup: CDR1 ENHRY, CDR2 SYGVKD. The ends lost 3 bases at V and 9 bases at J; junction bases unmatched: 5. CDR3 DNA: TGTGCCATCAGTGACGGACTAGCGGGAGAGGGTGAGCAGTTCTTC. Protein: CAISDGLAGEGEQFF.

This CDR3 is CASSLGRIQGLFSTDTQYF. CDR3 nucleotides: TGTGCCAGCAGCTTGGGACGAATCCAAGGACTTTTTAGCACAGATACGCAGTATTTT. The rearrangement links TRBV11-3 to TRBJ2-3; D assignment may be TRBD1 or TRBD2 (5 bases each). The CDR3 covers 19 residues. V dropped 3 bases and J dropped 0 bases, with 22 bases sitting between them. CDR1 is SGHNT and CDR2 is YENEEA in the germline V gene.

This chain joins TRBV5-1 and TRBJ1-4; D remains ambiguous. V dropped 0 bases and J dropped 8 bases, with 14 bases sitting between them. The germline gives CDR1 SGHRS, CDR2 YFSETQ. The CDR3 spans 15 residues. Written as DNA, the CDR3 is TGCGCCAGCAGCTTGGCCGGCACTATCGAAGAAAAACTGTTTTTT. This sequence encodes CASSLAGTIEEKLFF. The full variable domain, in which reference TRBV5-1 and TRBJ1-4 provide the parts outside the CDR3, is KAGVTQTPRYLIKTRGQQVTLSCSPISGHRSVSWYQQTPGQGLQFLFEYFSETQRNKGNFPGRFSGRQFSNSRSEMNVSTLELGDSALYLCASSLAGTIEEKLFFGSGTQLSVL.

The chain joins TRBV6-1 to TRBJ2-7, with D perhaps assigned TRBD1 or TRBD2 (5 bases each). Germline V gene lookup returns CDR1 MNHNS and CDR2 SASEGT. Trimming removed 4 bases from V and 7 bases from J, with 14 bases in between. The CDR3 totals 13 residues. The CDR3 loop reads CASSGDPQREQYF. In DNA form, the CDR3 reads TGTGCCAGCAGTGGGGACCCGCAACGAGAGCAGTACTTC.

The chain links TRBV7-3 to TRBJ2-6; 8 bases line up with TRBD2. V lost 5 bases and J lost 0; bases outside the gene matches: 6. The CDR3 sequence is 17 residues long. CDR1 and CDR2 (germline): SGHTA, FQGTGA. The CDR3 protein is CASSPAGGNSGANVLTF. The DNA of the CDR3 is TGTGCCAGCAGCCCCGCGGGGGGCAACTCTGGGGCCAACGTCCTGACTTTC.

The V and J genes are TRBV30 and TRBJ2-2; D gene ambiguous. The CDR3 spans 13 residues. V was trimmed by 4 bases and J by 4 bases, leaving 10 bases between them. The V gene's germline CDR1 is GTSNPN and CDR2 SVGIG (reference sequence). CDR3 in amino acids: CAWTDRGTGELFF. The CDR3 nucleotides read TGTGCCTGGACGGACCGCGGCACCGGGGAGCTGTTTTTT. Variable domain in full (rest from reference TRBV30 and TRBJ2-2): SQTIHQWPATLVQPVGSPLSLECTVEGTSNPNLYWYRQAAGRGLQLLFYSVGIGQISSEVPQNLSASRPQDRQFILSSKKLLLSDSGFYLCAWTDRGTGELFFGEGSRLTVL.

This rearrangement joins TRBV19 to TRBJ2-7; 7 nucleotides agree with TRBD1. This CDR3 comprises 15 residues. The V gene's germline CDR1 is LNHDA and CDR2 SQIVND (reference sequence). V lost 4 bases to trimming and J lost 3 bases; unmatched junction nucleotides: 9. This CDR3 is CASSSYRDSDYEQYF. The CDR3 nucleotides are TGTGCCAGTAGTAGCTACCGGGACAGTGACTACGAGCAGTACTTC.

The genes are TRBV18 and TRBJ1-3, with D possibly matching TRBD1 (5 bases). V lost 4 bases and J 4 bases, leaving 11 bases between the germline ends. Germline V gives CDR1 KGHSH, CDR2 LQKENI. The CDR3 consists of 14 residues. CDR3 residues: CASSLGTVGNTIYF. CDR3 nucleotides: TGTGCCAGCTCACTTGGGACGGTGGGAAACACCATATATTTT.

V is TRBV5-1 and J is TRBJ1-2; D not certain. CDR3 length equals 13 residues. V was pared by 6 bases and J by 0 bases, with 9 bases between. Per the germline V gene, CDR1 is SGHRS and CDR2 is YFSETQ. The CDR3 DNA is TGCGCCAGCACTGGGAACTCTAACTATGGCTACACCTTC. Translating gives CASTGNSNYGYTF. Filled out from reference TRBV5-1 and TRBJ1-2, the complete variable domain reads KAGVTQTPRYLIKTRGQQVTLSCSPISGHRSVSWYQQTPGQGLQFLFEYFSETQRNKGNFPGRFSGRQFSNSRSEMNVSTLELGDSALYLCASTGNSNYGYTFGSGTRLTVV.

This chain joins TRBV11-2 and TRBJ2-1; D not resolved. Trimming removed 1 base at V and 2 bases at J, with 6 bases between. This CDR3 contains 14 residues. CDR1 is SGHAT and CDR2 is FQNNGV in the germline V gene. The CDR3 sequence is CASSLADTYNEQFF. Written as DNA, the CDR3 is TGTGCCAGCAGCTTAGCCGACACCTACAATGAGCAGTTCTTC. Full variable domain (missing parts from reference TRBV11-2 and TRBJ2-1): EAGVAQSPRYKIIEKRQSVAFWCNPISGHATLYWYQQILGQGPKLLIQFQNNGVVDDSQLPKDRFSAERLKGVDSTLKIQPAKLEDSAVYLCASSLADTYNEQFFGPGTRLTVL.

CDR3 loop: CSVSRGALGANVLTF. The DNA for the CDR3 is TGCAGCGTCTCACGGGGGGCTCTGGGGGCCAACGTCCTGACTTTC. This rearrangement joins TRBV29-1 to TRBJ2-6; a weak D match, TRBD2 (7 bases). The CDR3 is 15 amino acids. The V end lost 6 bases, the J end lost 4 bases, and 16 bases lay between the germline ends. Germline assignment: CDR1 SQVTM and CDR2 ANQGSEA.

DNA of the CDR3: TGTGCTACGAAACAGGGTGGATTAGACACTGAAGCTTTCTTT. Its translation is CATKQGGLDTEAFF. The V and J genes are TRBV19 and TRBJ1-1; weak D call: TRBD1 (6 bases). The CDR3 spans 14 residues. Germline V gives CDR1 LNHDA, CDR2 SQIVND (reference sequence).

The chain employs TRBV9 and TRBJ1-3; D unclear. Trimming took 4 bases from V and 2 from J, leaving 10 bases between them. The CDR3 is 14 residues long. Germline CDR1 is SGDLS and CDR2 is YYNGEE. The CDR3: CASSTTDTGNTIYF. The CDR3 DNA follows: TGTGCCAGCAGCACTACCGATACTGGAAACACCATATATTTT.

The chain employs TRBV18 and TRBJ2-2, with D perhaps matching TRBD1 (6 bases). V was pared by 2 bases and J by 1 base, with 14 bases between. Germline CDR1 is KGHSH and CDR2 is LQKENI. CDR3 length equals 17 residues. In nucleotides, the CDR3 is TGTGCCAGCTCACCAAACAGGGATAAAGAGAACACCGGGGAGCTGTTTTTT. Translating it yields CASSPNRDKENTGELFF.

This chain links TRBV7-3 with TRBJ2-3, with D maybe TRBD2 (5 bases). Germline V lookup: CDR1 SGHTA, CDR2 FQGTGA. Trimming removed 2 bases from V and 5 bases from J, with 11 bases in between. The CDR3 extends over 14 amino acids. CDR3 in DNA: TGTGCCAGCAGCTTAGGGTCTAGCTTAGATACGCAGTATTTT. Translated, it gives CASSLGSSLDTQYF.

As for this clone: A junction boundary mismatches the germline segment, possibly from a read error. V is TRBV25-1 and J is TRBJ2-1; D gene ambiguous. The CDR3 contains 11 residues. The germline V gene encodes CDR1 MGHDK and CDR2 SYGVNS. As DNA, the CDR3 is TGTGCCAGCAGTGAATACAGTGAGCAGTTCTTC. Translating gives CASSEYSEQFF.

The rearrangement uses TRBV4-1 and TRBJ2-7; 10 nucleotides align to TRBD1. This CDR3 region has 16 residues. Trimming removed 8 bases from V and 3 bases from J; junction bases left unmatched: 13. Germline CDR1 reads MGHRA; CDR2 reads YSYEKL. The CDR3: CASALHGGTGVYEQYF. As DNA, the CDR3 is TGCGCCAGCGCCCTGCACGGTGGGACAGGGGTCTACGAGCAGTACTTC.

To note about this clone: The same CDR3 is also encoded by other DNA sequences in this sample. The chain uses TRBV7-9 and TRBJ2-3, with D perhaps TRBD2 (6 bases). The CDR3 has 14 residues. The ends were cut back, 4 bases at V and 0 bases at J, with 8 bases in the middle. CDR1 and CDR2 from the germline V gene are SEHNR and FQNEAQ (reference sequence). CDR3 nucleotides: TGTGCCAGCAGCTCCAGCGGGAGCACAGATACGCAGTATTTT. Translation: CASSSSGSTDTQYF. The full variable domain, in which reference TRBV7-9 and TRBJ2-3 provide the parts outside the CDR3, is DTGVSQNPRHKITKRGQNVTFRCDPISEHNRLYWYRQTLGQGPEFLTYFQNEAQLEKSRLLSDRFSAERPKGSFSTLEIQRTEQGDSAMYLCASSSSGSTDTQYFGPGTRLTVL.

The V call is TRBV1, the J call TRBJ1-5; the table's D call TRBD1 went unverified against the DNA. TRBV1 corresponds to a pseudogene. The CDR3 contains 16 residues. DNA for the CDR3: TGCACCAGCAGCCAAGTGCACAGGGGGCCCGATCAGCCCCAGCATTTT. Protein sequence: CTSSQVHRGPDQPQHF.

The table lists this clone with a few counts. This chain uses TRBV28 with TRBJ1-1; 7 bases agree with TRBD1. The germline V gene encodes CDR1 MDHEN and CDR2 SYDVKM. The V and J ends lost 10 bases and 14 bases, in that order; junction bases with no gene match: 13. The CDR3 length is 11 residues. The CDR3 is CATNYQGGYFF. The CDR3 DNA reads as TGTGCCACCAACTACCAGGGGGGCTACTTCTTT.

This chain links TRBV28 with TRBJ2-3; 12 bases fit TRBD2. The V and J ends lost 3 bases and 4 bases, in that order; junction bases with no gene match: 5. The germline V gene encodes CDR1 MDHEN and CDR2 SYDVKM. The CDR3 contains 16 residues. The CDR3 spells CASSLETSGSPDTQYF. In DNA, the CDR3 is TGTGCCAGCAGTTTGGAGACTAGCGGGAGCCCAGATACGCAGTATTTT.

J is TRBJ2-5 and V is TRBV5-4, with 8 bases aligning to TRBD2. CDR3 length: 13 residues. CDR1 SGHNT and CDR2 YYREEE come from the germline V gene (reference sequence). This CDR3 reads CSYSGRASETQYF. CDR3 in DNA: TGTTCCTACTCCGGGAGGGCCTCGGAGACCCAGTACTTC.

As to this clone: With only one base between it and a far larger clone, this is likely a read error. V is TRBV7-9 and J is TRBJ2-3, with D perhaps TRBD1 (5 bases). The V and J ends lost 10 bases and 6 bases respectively, with 20 bases between them. The germline CDR1 and CDR2 sequences are SEHNR and FQNEAQ (reference sequence). The CDR3 has 14 amino acids. CDR3 residues: CAIHDGRGKDTQYF. The CDR3 DNA reads TGTGCCATCCACGACGGAAGGGGCAAGGATACGCAGTATTTT.

This clone was seen a single time. The chain combines TRBV5-6 with TRBJ2-7; D tentatively fits TRBD1 or TRBD2 (6 bases each). Trimming removed 2 bases at V and 0 bases at J, with 12 bases between. Germline values: CDR1 SGHDT, CDR2 YYEEEE. This CDR3 is built from 15 residues. CDR3 sequence: CASSLGTGASYEQYF. CDR3 bases: TGTGCCAGCAGCTTAGGGACGGGGGCCTCCTACGAGCAGTACTTC.

This clone was recorded only once. The chain recombines TRBV11-2 with TRBJ1-1; a weak D match, TRBD1 (5 bases). Trimming took off 7 bases at V and 1 base at J, with 10 bases between the two ends. Germline loops: CDR1 SGHAT, CDR2 FQNNGV. The CDR3 has 13 amino acids. This chain's CDR3 is CASTQGPNTEAFF. Here the CDR3 DNA reads TGTGCCAGCACGCAGGGTCCGAACACTGAAGCTTTCTTT. Full variable domain (remainder filled in from reference TRBV11-2 and TRBJ1-1): EAGVAQSPRYKIIEKRQSVAFWCNPISGHATLYWYQQILGQGPKLLIQFQNNGVVDDSQLPKDRFSAERLKGVDSTLKIQPAKLEDSAVYLCASTQGPNTEAFFGQGTRLTVV.

The chain is built from TRBV11-2 and TRBJ1-1; 7 bases are a match to TRBD1. V shed 1 base and J 1 base; nucleotides not matched to a gene: 0. This CDR3 is built from 14 residues. Looked up from germline, CDR1 is SGHAT and CDR2 is FQNNGV. CDR3 in amino acids: CASSLGTGNTEAFF. In DNA, the CDR3 is TGTGCCAGCAGCTTAGGGACAGGGAACACTGAAGCTTTCTTT.

The chain recombines TRBV7-9 with TRBJ2-1; perhaps D is TRBD1 or TRBD2 (5 bases each). This CDR3 has 13 amino acids. Germline V gene sequence: CDR1 SEHNR, CDR2 FQNEAQ (reference sequence). Trimming shortened V by 4 bases and J by 8 bases, and 12 bases separated the two germline ends. This chain's CDR3 is CASSSGTLDEQFF. In nucleotides, the CDR3 is TGTGCCAGCAGCTCGGGGACCTTGGATGAGCAGTTCTTC.